This T cell receptor (beta chain) was sequenced for a study of radiation and T cells in renal cell carcinoma. General study points: No pretreatment tumor biopsies were available for baseline clonotypes.

Time point: blood 4 weeks post-SBRT, at nephrectomy. Treatment here: 15 Gy SBRT to primary tumor, nephrectomy 4 weeks later. Nephrectomy followed 15 Gy stereotactic body radiation by 4 weeks. Germline V gene lookup returns CDR1 MDHEN and CDR2 SYDVKM. The ends were cut back, 3 bases at V and 8 bases at J, with 13 bases in the middle. The CDR3 has 14 residues. The method was immunoSEQ multiplex PCR; TCRdb's version includes in-frame clones alone and lacks a portion of them. The sample consists of some 150,000 clones, approximately 86% of them appearing once. Of note for this clone: Its antigen is currently unknown.

The specimen comprised blood, sampled from a patient whose treatment included radiotherapy and nephrectomy. This sequence was found in a woman in her forties or fifties with renal cell carcinoma. The chain joins TRBV28 to TRBJ1-4, with TRBD1 as a possible D gene (5 bases). CDR3: CASSFRAGREKLFF. CDR3 bases: TGTGCCAGCAGTTTCAGGGCGGGACGGGAAAAACTGTTTTTT.